This T cell receptor beta chain was recorded in a study of metastatic and nonmetastatic thyroid tumors. Study summary: Repertoire data that came from the blood and tumor or nodule tissue of malignant and benign thyroid patients were compared. The study, taken as a whole, reports: A significant increase in TCR beta diversity was reportedly seen in malignant thyroid tumors relative to benign nodules, in blood and tumor.

Thyroid surgery had not been preceded by any treatment in any patient. Relative to its sample, this clone is medium-sized (0.01 to 0.1%). Its target is not known. Germline V gene lookup returns CDR1 SNHLY and CDR2 FYNNEI. V lost 6 bases, J lost 7 bases, and 7 bases stayed unmatched. The CDR3 sequence is 13 residues long. Original handling: The study took CDR3 differences across clinicopathological groups and made a distant-metastasis classifier for papillary thyroid cancer from them. TCRdb reassembled clones from the PCR reads with MiXCR. Clone size and V and J calls follow TCRdb, not the original study. Among just over 20,000 clones listed, over 9.5% were seen once.

The rearrangement joins TRBV2 to TRBJ1-2, with 8 nucleotides matching TRBD1. The clonotype was recovered from a female donor with papillary thyroid cancer or a benign thyroid nodule (not recorded which). Some clones in this sample may be carry-over from other donors' samples. The sequenced sample consisted of blood. Written as DNA, the CDR3 is TGTGCCAGCAGGGAGCAGGGGGCAGGTGGCTACACCTTC. This sequence encodes CASREQGAGGYTF.